Listed here are 4 T cell receptor beta chains from one sample, sequenced in a study of blood T cells in healthy people across ages. Through a sample-barcoded 5' primer and a J-beta primer mix, a second PCR was run for about 6 to 12 cycles. TCRdb called the 5' RACE reads again in MiXCR, with one record for every CDR3 protein. The sample holds about 640,000 distinct CDR3 sequences; roughly 53% are singletons and the top ten take 30% to 45%. The sequencing sample was made of blood. The receptors were sampled from a man between 60 and 75 years old in good health.

The rearrangement uses TRBV3-1 and TRBJ2-1, with 11 bases lining up with TRBD2. This CDR3 comprises 17 residues. V was clipped by 1 base and J by 2 bases; unmatched bases: 4. The germline gives CDR1 LGHDT, CDR2 YNNKEL (reference sequence). CDR3 bases: TGTGCCAGCAGCCAAGCCCCACTAGCGGGGGCCTACAATGAGCAGTTCTTC. It translates to CASSQAPLAGAYNEQFF.

CDR3 nucleotides: TGTGCCAGCTCTCAAGGGACAGGGATCGTCTCTGGGGCCAACGTCCTGACTTTC. The encoded protein is CASSQGTGIVSGANVLTF. This chain joins TRBV18 and TRBJ2-6; 9 bases fit TRBD1. V lost 6 bases to trimming and J lost 0 bases; unmatched junction nucleotides: 9. The CDR3 is 18 residues long. Germline values: CDR1 KGHSH, CDR2 LQKENI.

The chain uses TRBV3-1 and TRBJ2-7, with 9 positions matching TRBD2. The CDR3 contains 14 residues. Germline V gives CDR1 LGHDT, CDR2 YNNKEL (reference sequence). After removal of 7 bases from V and 11 bases from J, the junction contained 15 bases not matched to a gene. CDR3: CASKERTAGGREYF. The CDR3, as DNA: TGTGCCAGCAAGGAGCGTACAGCGGGGGGCAGGGAGTACTTC.

The chain combines TRBV5-1 with TRBJ2-5; D is uncertain. Germline CDR1 reads SGHRS; CDR2 reads YFSETQ. The CDR3 spans 14 residues. Deletions cut 6 bases from V and 2 bases from J, with 14 bases between. CDR3 DNA: TGCGCCAGCACCCAGGACGCCCAACAAGAGACCCAGTACTTC. It is translated as CASTQDAQQETQYF.